What follows are 13 T cell receptor beta chains derived from one specimen sequenced in a study of T-cell memory formation after mild COVID-19 (dated by TCRdb to 2020 to 2023). Libraries were made using 5' RACE. The run used an Illumina NovaSeq 6000. TCRdb applied fastp at Q25 and MiXCR to the public reads, then kept only in-frame beta chains. CDR3 protein duplicates are merged, each entry listing the most common genes and DNA. Present in this sample are approximately 430,000 distinct CDR3 sequences, 20% to 25% of which were seen just once. Around 13% of the sample rests with the top ten. Sequencing was done on a sample of PBMCs or a T cell subset sorted from them (not recorded which). These receptors originate from an adult woman who had mild COVID-19 (a few samples of this study predate the infection). The sample titles of this study are shuffled in the database, so cell type and time point are left out; the donor was told from shared clones.

The V call is TRBV4-3, the J call TRBJ1-1, with 11 bases matching TRBD1. V dropped 0 bases and J dropped 5; count of bases not matched to a gene: 5. Looked up from germline, CDR1 is LGHNA and CDR2 is YSLEER. CDR3 length equals 16 residues. The CDR3 is CASSQDQGQGVTEAFF. CDR3 DNA sequence: TGCGCCAGCAGCCAAGATCAGGGACAGGGGGTTACTGAAGCTTTCTTT.

The rearrangement joins TRBV7-9 to TRBJ1-2, with D perhaps matching TRBD1 (5 bases). V lost 5 bases to trimming and J lost 3 bases, with 19 bases between them. This CDR3 region has 16 residues. Germline V lookup: CDR1 SEHNR, CDR2 FQNEAQ (reference sequence). The chain's CDR3 is CASSRDGLGVDYGYTF. The DNA for the CDR3 is TGTGCCAGCAGCCGAGACGGGCTAGGGGTGGACTATGGCTACACCTTC.

This clonotype came up a few times. The chain employs TRBV15 and TRBJ2-2; unclear D gene. The CDR3 has 13 residues. With 0 bases removed from V and 8 bases from J, the gap between germline ends came to 7 bases. In germline, CDR1 is LNHNV, CDR2 YYDKDF (reference sequence). The CDR3 reads CATSRDRLGELFF. CDR3 nucleotides: TGTGCCACCAGCAGAGATCGCCTTGGGGAGCTGTTTTTT.

The CDR3: CASSRETYSVQYF. The CDR3 DNA reads TGTGCCAGCAGCCGAGAGACATACTCCGTACAGTACTTC. The V and J genes are TRBV14 and TRBJ2-7; D not certain. The CDR3 sequence is 13 residues long. Germline CDR1 is SGHDN and CDR2 is FVKESK. Trimming removed 4 bases from V and 10 bases from J, with 17 bases in between.

This chain joins TRBV2 and TRBJ2-2, with 7 bases aligning to TRBD2. The CDR3 covers 15 residues. J lost 2 bases, V lost 6 bases, and 6 bases had no gene match. In germline, CDR1 is SNHLY, CDR2 FYNNEI. The CDR3 reads CASRGGSTNTGELFF. The CDR3 region has the DNA TGTGCCAGCAGGGGGGGGAGTACAAACACCGGGGAGCTGTTTTTT.

The chain carries TRBV4-2 and TRBJ2-1; either TRBD1 or TRBD2 may supply D (6 bases each). CDR3 length: 16 amino acids. The ends were cut back, 5 bases at V and 2 bases at J, with 16 bases in the middle. In germline, CDR1 is LGHNA, CDR2 YNFKEQ. DNA for the CDR3: TGTGCCAGCAGCACCCAAGGGGGGTCTGCCTACAATGAGCAGTTCTTC. Protein product: CASSTQGGSAYNEQFF.

This clonotype came up a few times. This chain joins TRBV4-2 and TRBJ2-7; unclear D gene. The CDR3 has 13 amino acids. The germline gives CDR1 LGHNA, CDR2 YNFKEQ. V gave up 4 bases and J gave up 5 bases, with 12 bases separating them. CDR3 in amino acids: CASSPPFGDEQYF. In nucleotides, the CDR3 is TGTGCCAGCAGCCCCCCGTTTGGGGACGAGCAGTACTTC.

The V gene is TRBV2, the J gene TRBJ1-5; 8 bases agree with TRBD1. V dropped 6 bases and J dropped 7; count of bases not matched to a gene: 8. The CDR3 loop spans 14 amino acids. CDR1 is SNHLY and CDR2 is FYNNEI in the germline V gene. CDR3: CASSDRGPGQPQHF. Written as DNA, the CDR3 is TGTGCCAGCAGCGACAGGGGCCCGGGGCAGCCCCAGCATTTT.

V and J are TRBV3-1 and TRBJ2-5; 7 nucleotides align to TRBD1. Germline CDR1 LGHDT, CDR2 YNNKEL (reference sequence). The V and J ends lost 3 bases and 3 bases, in that order; junction bases with no gene match: 1. This CDR3 contains 13 residues. The CDR3 DNA sequence: TGTGCCAGCAGCCAGGGACAGAAAGAGACCCAGTACTTC. As protein: CASSQGQKETQYF.

This clonotype appeared many times. The V call is TRBV6-5, the J call TRBJ1-5; D not certain. The CDR3 has 13 residues. CDR1 is MNHEY, CDR2 SVGAGI, per germline. V was shortened by 5 bases and J by 4 bases, with 9 bases between the two germline ends. CDR3 amino acids: CASSTQQNQPQHF. CDR3 DNA: TGTGCCAGCAGTACCCAGCAAAATCAGCCCCAGCATTTT.

This chain connects TRBV5-1 to TRBJ2-7, with D perhaps being TRBD1 or TRBD2 (6 bases each). V was pared by 3 bases and J by 7 bases, with 17 bases between. The length of the CDR3 is 14 residues. Germline V gene lookup returns CDR1 SGHRS and CDR2 YFSETQ. CDR3 in DNA: TGCGCCAGCAGCTCCACGGGGGCTACGTGGGAGCAGTACTTC. This codes for CASSSTGATWEQYF.

This clonotype was seen only a few times. CDR3 in DNA: TGTGCCAGCAGCTCCAATGCAGGCGGCTACGAGCAGTACTTC. As protein: CASSSNAGGYEQYF. The J gene is TRBJ2-7, the V gene TRBV7-6; D gene ambiguous. The CDR3 is 14 amino acids. Per germline, CDR1 SGHVS and CDR2 FNYEAQ. The V end was cut by 4 bases, the J end by 3 bases, with 13 bases between.

The chain joins TRBV12-3 or TRBV12-4 to TRBJ2-1, with 8 bases lining up with TRBD2. The CDR3 spans 16 residues. V lost 2 bases to trimming and J lost 6 bases; unmatched junction nucleotides: 9. The CDR3 nucleotides read TGTGCCAGCAGTTTAATCGGGCTAGCGGGCTTCAATGAGCAGTTCTTC. Amino acids: CASSLIGLAGFNEQFF.